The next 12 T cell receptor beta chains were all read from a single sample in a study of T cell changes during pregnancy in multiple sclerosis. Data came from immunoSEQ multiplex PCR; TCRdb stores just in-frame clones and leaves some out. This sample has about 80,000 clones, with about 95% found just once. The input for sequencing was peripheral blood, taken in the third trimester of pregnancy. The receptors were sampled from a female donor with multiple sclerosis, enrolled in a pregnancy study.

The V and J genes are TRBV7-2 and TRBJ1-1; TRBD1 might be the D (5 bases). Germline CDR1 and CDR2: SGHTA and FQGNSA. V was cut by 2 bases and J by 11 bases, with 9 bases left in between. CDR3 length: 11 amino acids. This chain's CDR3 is CASSLQGTAFF. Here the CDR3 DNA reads TGTGCCAGCAGCTTACAGGGTACGGCTTTCTTT.

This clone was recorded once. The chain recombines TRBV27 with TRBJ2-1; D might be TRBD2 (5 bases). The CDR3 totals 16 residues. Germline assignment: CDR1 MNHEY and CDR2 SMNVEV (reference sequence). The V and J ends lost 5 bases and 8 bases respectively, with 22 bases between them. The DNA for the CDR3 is TGTGCCAGCAGTCCTCTAAAGGTCGCGGGTACGGATGAGCAGTTCTTC. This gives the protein CASSPLKVAGTDEQFF.

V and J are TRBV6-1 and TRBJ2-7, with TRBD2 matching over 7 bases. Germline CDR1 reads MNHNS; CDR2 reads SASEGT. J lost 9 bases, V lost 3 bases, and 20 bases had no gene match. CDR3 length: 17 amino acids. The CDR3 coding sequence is TGTGCCAGCAGTGAGCCCTTGAGGGTTTTTTCGCCTAGCGGGCAGTACTTC. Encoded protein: CASSEPLRVFSPSGQYF.

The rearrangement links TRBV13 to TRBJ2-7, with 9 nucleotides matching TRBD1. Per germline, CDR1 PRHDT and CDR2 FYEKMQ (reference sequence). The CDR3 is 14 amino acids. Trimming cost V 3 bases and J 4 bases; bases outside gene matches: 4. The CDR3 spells CASSFRDRVYEQYF. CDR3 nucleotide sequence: TGTGCCAGCAGCTTTAGGGACAGGGTGTACGAGCAGTACTTC.

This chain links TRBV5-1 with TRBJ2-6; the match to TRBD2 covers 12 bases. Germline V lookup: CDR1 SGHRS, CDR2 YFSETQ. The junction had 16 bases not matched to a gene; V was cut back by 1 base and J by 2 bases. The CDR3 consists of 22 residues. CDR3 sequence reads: CASSLFLAGGDTSLTGANVLTF. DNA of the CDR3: TGCGCCAGCAGCTTGTTCCTAGCGGGGGGGGACACATCCCTAACTGGGGCCAACGTCCTGACTTTC.

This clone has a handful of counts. CDR3 bases: TGTGCCAGCAGCTTAGGACAGGACTATGGCTACACCTTC. It yields the protein CASSLGQDYGYTF. The chain links TRBV11-2 to TRBJ1-2; D is possibly TRBD1 (6 bases). CDR3 length equals 13 residues. In germline, CDR1 is SGHAT, CDR2 FQNNGV. V shed 1 base and J shed 3 bases, with 6 bases lying between them.

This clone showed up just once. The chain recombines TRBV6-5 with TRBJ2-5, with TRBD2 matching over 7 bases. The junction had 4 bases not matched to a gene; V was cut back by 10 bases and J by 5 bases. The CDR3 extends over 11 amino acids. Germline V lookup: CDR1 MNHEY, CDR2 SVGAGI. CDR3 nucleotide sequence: TGTGCCACGGGGGGAGGGGAGACCCAGTACTTC. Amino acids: CATGGGETQYF.

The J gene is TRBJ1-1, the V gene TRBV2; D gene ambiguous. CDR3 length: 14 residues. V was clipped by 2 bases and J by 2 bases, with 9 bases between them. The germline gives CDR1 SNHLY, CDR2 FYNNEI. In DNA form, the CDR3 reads TGTGCCAGCAGTGAATGGCAAGAAAACACTGAAGCTTTCTTT. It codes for CASSEWQENTEAFF.

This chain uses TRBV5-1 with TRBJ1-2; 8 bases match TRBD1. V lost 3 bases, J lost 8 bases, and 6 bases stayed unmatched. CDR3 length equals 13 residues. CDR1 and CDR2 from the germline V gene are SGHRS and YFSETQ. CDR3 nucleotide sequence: TGCGCCAGCAGCTCGACAGGGGTGCGGGGCTACACCTTC. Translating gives CASSSTGVRGYTF.

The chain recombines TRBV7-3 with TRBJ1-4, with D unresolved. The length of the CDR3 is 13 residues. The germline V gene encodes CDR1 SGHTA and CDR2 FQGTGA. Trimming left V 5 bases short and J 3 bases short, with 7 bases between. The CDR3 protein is CASSPGANEKLFF. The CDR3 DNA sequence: TGTGCCAGCAGCCCCGGGGCTAATGAAAAACTGTTTTTT.

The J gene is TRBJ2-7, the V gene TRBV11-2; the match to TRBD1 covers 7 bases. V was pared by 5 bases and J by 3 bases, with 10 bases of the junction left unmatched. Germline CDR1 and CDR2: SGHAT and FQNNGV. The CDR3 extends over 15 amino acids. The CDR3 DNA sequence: TGTGCCAGCAGCCTCTCGAGGGGACAGAACTACGAGCAGTACTTC. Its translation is CASSLSRGQNYEQYF.

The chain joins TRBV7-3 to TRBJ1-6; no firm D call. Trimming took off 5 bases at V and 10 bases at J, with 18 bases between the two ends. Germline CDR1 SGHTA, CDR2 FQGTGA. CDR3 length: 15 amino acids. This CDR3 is CASSPSAGIGSPLHF. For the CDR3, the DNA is TGTGCCAGCAGCCCCTCTGCAGGTATAGGCTCACCCCTCCACTTT.